One sample yielded the 18 T cell receptor beta chains listed below, sequenced in a study of blood T cell repertoires in COVID-19. Libraries were prepared by immunoSEQ multiplex PCR; TCRdb keeps only in-frame clonotypes and omits some of them. The sample yields more than 100,000 clones, roughly 84% seen once. The specimen was peripheral blood. These receptors all stem from a human donor in a cohort sampled during active COVID-19.

The rearrangement uses TRBV4-1 and TRBJ2-2, with 7 bases fitting TRBD1. CDR3 length: 15 residues. Per the germline V gene, CDR1 is MGHRA and CDR2 is YSYEKL. V dropped 1 base and J dropped 2; count of bases not matched to a gene: 1. The CDR3 here is CASSQGDRNTGELFF. The CDR3 region has the DNA TGCGCCAGCAGCCAAGGGGACAGAAACACCGGGGAGCTGTTTTTT.

For the CDR3, the DNA is TGTGCCAGCAGCCCGGTGGGACTAGCGGGGGCTGAGCAGTTCTTC. This gives the protein CASSPVGLAGAEQFF. The rearrangement joins TRBV5-5 to TRBJ2-1; 14 bases are shared with TRBD2. CDR1 is SGHKS and CDR2 is YYEKEE in the germline V gene (reference sequence). This CDR3 comprises 15 residues. V trimming: 4 bases; J trimming: 9 bases; junction bases outside the gene matches: 6.

The J gene is TRBJ2-7, the V gene TRBV5-4, with a possible D match to TRBD1 (7 bases). Germline V lookup: CDR1 SGHNT, CDR2 YYREEE (reference sequence). The CDR3 has 16 residues. Trimming cost V 3 bases and J 2 bases, with 18 bases left between them. Here the CDR3 DNA reads TGTGCCAGCAGCTCCGGCGGAGGGGGCCCGCCCTACGAGCAGTACTTC. It specifies CASSSGGGGPPYEQYF.

This chain uses TRBV7-2 with TRBJ2-7; D unresolved. The CDR3 spans 13 residues. The V gene's germline CDR1 is SGHTA and CDR2 FQGNSA. V dropped 5 bases and J dropped 4 bases, with 12 bases sitting between them. The CDR3 DNA is TGTGCCAGCAGCCCGAGTAGATGGTACGAGCAGTACTTC. It translates to CASSPSRWYEQYF.

CDR3 region: CASSPGTSQGSGANVLTF. The DNA for the CDR3 is TGTGCCAGCAGTCCCGGGACTTCTCAGGGCTCTGGGGCCAACGTCCTGACTTTC. The rearrangement uses TRBV27 and TRBJ2-6; perhaps TRBD2 as D (6 bases). Germline assignment: CDR1 MNHEY and CDR2 SMNVEV (reference sequence). The CDR3 is 18 amino acids. V was pared by 5 bases and J by 0 bases, with 17 bases between.

This sequence joins TRBV5-1 and TRBJ1-4; 8 nucleotides agree with TRBD1. J lost 10 bases, V lost 4 bases, and 12 bases had no gene match. Germline V gene lookup returns CDR1 SGHRS and CDR2 YFSETQ. This CDR3 comprises 15 residues. Written as DNA, the CDR3 is TGCGCCAGCAGCGGGCTCGAAGGACAGGGAGGAAAACTGTTTTTT. Amino acid sequence: CASSGLEGQGGKLFF.

The chain employs TRBV6-1 and TRBJ1-2, with 8 nucleotides matching TRBD1. Germline-derived CDR1 and CDR2 are MNHNS and SASEGT. CDR3 length equals 17 residues. J lost 0 bases, V lost 2 bases, and 8 bases had no gene match. This CDR3 reads CASSEMDRVGSNYGYTF. In nucleotides, the CDR3 is TGTGCCAGCAGTGAAATGGACAGGGTAGGGTCTAACTATGGCTACACCTTC.

This clone was seen just once. The chain couples TRBV9 to TRBJ2-1; D is ambiguous. Germline CDR1 SGDLS, CDR2 YYNGEE. The CDR3 is 13 amino acids. Between the trimmed V and J ends, which lost 2 bases and 7 bases, there was a span of 10 bases. CDR3 nucleotide sequence: TGTGCCAGCAGCGTTACCCTTCGGAATGAGCAGTTCTTC. Protein sequence: CASSVTLRNEQFF.

CDR3 sequence (DNA): TGTGCCAGTAGTATTTCGGGGTCTAACACTGAAGCTTTCTTT. Translated: CASSISGSNTEAFF. The V gene is TRBV19, the J gene TRBJ1-1; D is unresolved. Per germline, CDR1 LNHDA and CDR2 SQIVND (reference sequence). The CDR3 totals 14 residues. V shed 3 bases and J shed 2 bases, with 10 bases lying between them.

The V gene is TRBV19, the J gene TRBJ1-1; 9 bases are shared with TRBD1. The CDR3 has 14 amino acids. Trimming cost V 5 bases and J 1 base; bases outside gene matches: 2. Germline assignment: CDR1 LNHDA and CDR2 SQIVND (reference sequence). The CDR3: CASSDRGGNTEAFF. The CDR3 DNA reads as TGTGCCAGTAGTGACAGGGGGGGGAACACTGAAGCTTTCTTT.

The genes are TRBV19 and TRBJ1-1, with no clear D. This CDR3 has 14 amino acids. The V end was cut by 4 bases, the J end by 5 bases, with 14 bases between. The germline V gene has CDR1 LNHDA and CDR2 SQIVND (reference sequence). For the CDR3, the DNA is TGTGCCAGTAGTAATATGGGAGGGAGAACTGAAGCTTTCTTT. Translated: CASSNMGGRTEAFF.

The chain joins TRBV6-1 to TRBJ2-5; maybe TRBD1 (6 bases). Trimming pared 1 base from V and 1 base from J, leaving 7 bases between. CDR1 is MNHNS, CDR2 SASEGT, per germline. The CDR3 extends over 14 amino acids. CDR3 nucleotides: TGTGCCAGCAGTGAAGACAGGGTCCAAGAGACCCAGTACTTC. It is translated as CASSEDRVQETQYF.

The chain joins TRBV5-1 to TRBJ2-5; 9 bases match TRBD1. Germline loops: CDR1 SGHRS, CDR2 YFSETQ. Trimming removed 4 bases from V and 2 bases from J; junction bases left unmatched: 6. The CDR3 runs to 15 residues. The chain's CDR3 is CASSRTGAFQETQYF. CDR3 in DNA: TGCGCCAGCAGCAGGACAGGGGCCTTTCAAGAGACCCAGTACTTC.

V gene TRBV27 combines with J gene TRBJ1-5; 7 positions match TRBD1. Per germline, CDR1 MNHEY and CDR2 SMNVEV (reference sequence). Trimming at V came to 4 bases and at J to 6 bases, leaving 12 bases not matched to a gene. This CDR3 region has 16 residues. The CDR3 reads CASSSRGGQEGQPQHF. The CDR3 coding sequence is TGTGCCAGCAGTTCAAGGGGAGGACAGGAGGGTCAGCCCCAGCATTTT.

The chain recombines TRBV27 with TRBJ1-5; TRBD1 matches at 11 bases. V was clipped by 6 bases and J by 6 bases; unmatched bases: 7. The length of the CDR3 is 15 residues. From germline, CDR1 is MNHEY and CDR2 SMNVEV (reference sequence). The CDR3 protein is CASSRTGGWGQPQHF. The CDR3, as DNA: TGTGCCAGCAGCAGGACAGGGGGCTGGGGTCAGCCCCAGCATTTT.

V usage is TRBV6-5 and J usage is TRBJ2-5; 7 positions match TRBD1. V was clipped by 5 bases and J by 5 bases; unmatched bases: 11. The CDR3 has 15 amino acids. Germline V gives CDR1 MNHEY, CDR2 SVGAGI. In DNA form, the CDR3 reads TGTGCCAGCAGTCCTTGGGACAGCCGCCCGGAGACCCAGTACTTC. As protein: CASSPWDSRPETQYF.

The rearrangement uses TRBV19 and TRBJ1-3; 7 nucleotides match TRBD1. This CDR3 contains 17 residues. The germline V gene has CDR1 LNHDA and CDR2 SQIVND (reference sequence). J was trimmed by 0 bases and V by 5 bases; bases with no gene match: 10. CDR3 nucleotide sequence: TGTGCCAGTAGTGTTTTCTCACAGGGGCACTCTGGAAACACCATATATTTT. The encoded protein is CASSVFSQGHSGNTIYF.

CDR3 amino acids: CASSQPGTGTVNTGELFF. The CDR3 nucleotides read TGTGCCAGCAGCCAGCCAGGGACCGGGACAGTGAACACCGGGGAGCTGTTTTTT. The chain is built from TRBV3-1 (or the pseudogene TRBV3-2) and TRBJ2-2, with 7 positions matching TRBD1. The trim removed 3 bases at V and 1 base at J, leaving 11 bases unmatched. CDR1 is LGHDT, CDR2 YNNKEL, per germline (reference sequence). This CDR3 spans 18 amino acids.